A selection of T cell receptor beta chains follows, all from one sample in a study of T-cell memory formation after mild COVID-19. Using its own MiXCR run on the 5' RACE reads, TCRdb lists one record per CDR3 protein. The sample holds under 650,000 distinct CDR3 sequences, about a sixth seen once. Specimen: PBMCs or a T cell subset sorted from them (not recorded which). The receptors come from an adult woman who had mild COVID-19 (a few samples of this study predate the infection). Cell type and time point are not known. The CDR3 runs from the conserved cysteine through the conserved F or W. Fields, in order: J gene, V gene, D gene, clone size, CDR3 DNA, CDR3 protein. D genes are given only for firm matches. Size is stated for part of the rows, as once, few or many counts, or as a class when the clone is expanded.

TRBJ1-1 | TRBV7-9 | TRBD1 | NA | TGTGCCAGCAGCCTGACAGGGGGGAGGGACACTGAAGCTTTCTTT | CASSLTGGRDTEAFF
TRBJ1-5 | TRBV15 | NA | few | TGTGCCACCAGCCAGGCCGCAAATCAGCCCCAGCATTTT | CATSQAANQPQHF
TRBJ2-7 | TRBV18 | NA | many | TGTGCCAGCTCACCAGGGGAAGCCTACGAGCAGTACTTC | CASSPGEAYEQYF
TRBJ1-4 | TRBV4-1 | NA | few | TGCGCCAGCAGCCCGAGCCTCTCAACTAATGAAAAACTGTTTTTT | CASSPSLSTNEKLFF
TRBJ2-1 | TRBV10-3 | TRBD1 | NA | TGTGCCATCAGCGGACAGGGGGCTTACAATGAGCAGTTCTTC | CAISGQGAYNEQFF
TRBJ1-1 | TRBV5-6 | TRBD1 | many | TGTGCCAGCAGCTTACACAGGGGTGGGGTCACTGAAGCTTTCTTT | CASSLHRGGVTEAFF
TRBJ2-1 | TRBV6-4 | NA | NA | TGTGCCAGCAGTCCAAGACCGAGCCCGACAGTCTCCTACAATGAGCAGTTCTTC | CASSPRPSPTVSYNEQFF
TRBJ2-5 | TRBV7-9 | NA | many | TGTGCCAGCAGCTTAGGGCCTTCGACAACAGAGACCCAGTACTTC | CASSLGPSTTETQYF
TRBJ2-3 | TRBV7-9 | NA | NA | TGTGCCAGCAGGGACAGTCGAGATACGCAGTATTTT | CASRDSRDTQYF
TRBJ2-1 | TRBV19 | TRBD1 | few | TGTGCCAGTAGTATTTTGGTGACAGGGCCCTACAATGAGCAGTTCTTC | CASSILVTGPYNEQFF
TRBJ1-1 | TRBV7-8 | TRBD1 | many | TGTGCCAGCAGCCATCCACGGACAGGGACGACTGAAGCTTTCTTT | CASSHPRTGTTEAFF
TRBJ2-5 | TRBV6-2/TRBV6-3 | TRBD1 | NA | TGTGCCAGCAGGCCGGACAGGGAAGGAAAAGAGACCCAGTACTTC | CASRPDREGKETQYF
TRBJ2-2 | TRBV3-1 | NA | NA | TGTGCCAGCAGTGAGGGGATTTCGAACACCGGGGAGCTGTTTTTT | CASSEGISNTGELFF
TRBJ2-1 | TRBV5-6 | NA | few | TGTGCCAGCAGCCAGCACGGGGTGGGCTCCTACAATGAGCAGTTCTTC | CASSQHGVGSYNEQFF
TRBJ1-2 | TRBV24-1 | NA | NA | TGTGCCACCAGTGATCCAGGGACCTTCGGCTATGGCTACACCTTC | CATSDPGTFGYGYTF
TRBJ2-3 | TRBV4-3 | TRBD1 | NA | TGCGCCAGCAGCCCGGGGACAGGGGTCACAGATACGCAGTATTTT | CASSPGTGVTDTQYF
TRBJ1-2 | TRBV19 | NA | NA | TGTGCCAGTAGTATAGGAGACGGAGGCCTCTATGGCTACACCTTC | CASSIGDGGLYGYTF
TRBJ2-7 | TRBV6-5 | TRBD1 | NA | TGTGCCAGCCGGACAGGTGGGGGTTCCGAGCAGTACTTC | CASRTGGGSEQYF
TRBJ2-2 | TRBV9 | TRBD2 | NA | TGTGCCAGCAGCGCCGCTAGCGGGAGATTTGTTACCGGGGAGCTGTTTTTT | CASSAASGRFVTGELFF
TRBJ2-3 | TRBV25-1 | NA | few | TGTGCCAGCAGTGAATCGAGCTTTCCTGCATCAGATACGCAGTATTTT | CASSESSFPASDTQYF
TRBJ2-5 | TRBV20-1 | NA | NA | TGCAGTGCTAGACGGGGGCATGGAGAGACCCAGTACTTC | CSARRGHGETQYF
TRBJ1-5 | TRBV6-2/TRBV6-3 | NA | few | TGTGCCAGCAGTTATGGAGGGTTTAGCAATCAGCCCCAGCATTTT | CASSYGGFSNQPQHF
TRBJ2-1 | TRBV4-3 | TRBD2 | few | TGCGCCAGCAGCCAAGCCGGGACTAGCTACAATGAGCAGTTCTTC | CASSQAGTSYNEQFF
TRBJ2-7 | TRBV9 | NA | NA | TGTGCCAGCAGCGTAGGAAACTCCTACGAGCAGTACTTC | CASSVGNSYEQYF
TRBJ2-3 | TRBV29-1 | NA | few | TGCAGCGTTGCTGTGGGCACCTCTAGCACAGATACGCAGTATTTT | CSVAVGTSSTDTQYF
TRBJ2-1 | TRBV6-5 | TRBD2 | few | TGTGCCAGCAGTACATTAGCGGGAGCGGTCAACAATGAGCAGTTCTTC | CASSTLAGAVNNEQFF
TRBJ2-7 | TRBV24-1 | TRBD1 | NA | TGTGCCACGTCGTCGGGACAGGGGGCGAGGGAGCAGTACTTC | CATSSGQGAREQYF
TRBJ2-1 | TRBV12-3/TRBV12-4 | TRBD1 | few | TGTGCCAGCACCTTAAGACAGGGGATGGGGAATGAGCAGTTCTTC | CASTLRQGMGNEQFF
TRBJ1-5 | TRBV12-3/TRBV12-4 | NA | NA | TGTGCCAGCAGTGCAGGGGTCGGTCAGCCCCAGCATTTT | CASSAGVGQPQHF
TRBJ2-1 | TRBV5-5 | NA | NA | TGTGCCAGCAGCACCGATTGGTGGGGGCGGTTGGAGGATGAGCAGTTCTTC | CASSTDWWGRLEDEQFF
TRBJ2-1 | TRBV6-2/TRBV6-3 | NA | few | TGTGCCAGCAGTCCCGGACGGCACTCTGGGTTCTTC | CASSPGRHSGFF
TRBJ1-1 | TRBV7-6 | TRBD1 | few | TGTGCCAGCAGCATACCTGAGACAGGGTTCACTGAAGCTTTCTTT | CASSIPETGFTEAFF
TRBJ2-7 | TRBV30 | NA | few | TGTGCCTGGAGTTGGGAACAGAGCTCCTACGAGCAGTACTTC | CAWSWEQSSYEQYF
TRBJ2-3 | TRBV29-1 | TRBD2 | few | TGCAGCGTGATAGCGGGAGCCACTAGCACAGATACGCAGTATTTT | CSVIAGATSTDTQYF
TRBJ2-4 | TRBV7-9 | NA | few | TGTGCCAGCAGCTTAGAGGCAGGGTACGCCAAAAACATTCAGTACTTC | CASSLEAGYAKNIQYF
TRBJ1-5 | TRBV9 | NA | NA | TGTGCCAGCAGTGCAGGGGTATCATACCAGCCCCAGCATTTT | CASSAGVSYQPQHF
TRBJ1-3 | TRBV6-5 | NA | NA | TGTGCCAGCAGTTACACTCCGCCTCAGGGGTTCTCTGGAAACACCATATATTTT | CASSYTPPQGFSGNTIYF
TRBJ2-5 | TRBV5-6 | NA | NA | TGTGCCAGCAGCTTGTATCCGGGTTGGGAGACCCAGTACTTC | CASSLYPGWETQYF
TRBJ2-5 | TRBV7-9 | NA | many | TGTGCCAGCAGTGGTCTATCGGCAGGGGCGTACCAAGAGACCCAGTACTTC | CASSGLSAGAYQETQYF
TRBJ2-7 | TRBV11-2 | NA | NA | TGTGCCAGCAGCTTCCGCCAGTACGAGCAGTACTTC | CASSFRQYEQYF
TRBJ1-3 | TRBV12-3/TRBV12-4 | NA | few | TGTGCCAGCAGTTTTTCAGTCGCGGGGGACACCATATATTTT | CASSFSVAGDTIYF
TRBJ2-1 | TRBV19 | TRBD1 | few | TGTGCCAGTAGTACCGGGGACAGGGGGCTAAGTAATGAGCAGTTCTTC | CASSTGDRGLSNEQFF
TRBJ1-1 | TRBV6-5 | NA | NA | TGTGCCAGCAGTTACTCGGGACCCCGAGATGAAGCTTTCTTT | CASSYSGPRDEAFF
TRBJ2-3 | TRBV9 | TRBD2 | NA | TGTGCCAGCAGCGTGTACAGCGGGAGGGCAGATACGCAGTATTTT | CASSVYSGRADTQYF
TRBJ1-1 | TRBV27 | TRBD1 | NA | TGTGCCAGCAGTTCCAACAGGGGGCCTGGCACTGAAGCTTTCTTT | CASSSNRGPGTEAFF
TRBJ2-4 | TRBV7-2 | NA | few | TGTGCCAGCAGCTATTCGAGTTTGCAGGTAGCCAAAAACATTCAGTACTTC | CASSYSSLQVAKNIQYF
TRBJ2-1 | TRBV12-3/TRBV12-4 | NA | many | TGTGCCAGCAGTCTTACAGCAGTCTCCTACAATGAGCAGTTCTTC | CASSLTAVSYNEQFF
TRBJ2-3 | TRBV20-1 | TRBD1 | few | TGCAGTGCTAGGGACAGGGTCGGGAGAGATACGCAGTATTTT | CSARDRVGRDTQYF
TRBJ2-7 | TRBV15 | NA | few | TGTGCCACCAGCAGAGCCCGTGAGCAGTACTTC | CATSRAREQYF
TRBJ2-1 | TRBV7-9 | NA | NA | TGTGCCAGCAGCTTCTCCGGGACTCTGTACAATGAGCAGTTCTTC | CASSFSGTLYNEQFF
TRBJ2-5 | TRBV12-3/TRBV12-4 | NA | few | TGTGCCAGCAGCCGCACAGAACAAGAGACCCAGTACTTC | CASSRTEQETQYF
TRBJ2-5 | TRBV2 | TRBD2 | NA | TGTGCCAGCAGTCCAAATATAGGACTAGGGGAAGAGACCCAGTACTTC | CASSPNIGLGEETQYF
TRBJ2-4 | TRBV5-1 | NA | NA | TGCGCCAGCAGCTCGGATGGGAACATTCAGTACTTC | CASSSDGNIQYF
TRBJ2-3 | TRBV5-4 | TRBD2 | once | TGTGCCAGCACAAGCGGGGGGGCGACCATTGGCACAGATACGCAGTATTTT | CASTSGGATIGTDTQYF
TRBJ2-6 | TRBV4-2 | NA | few | TGTGCCAGCAGCCAAGACCACAGTTTAGGGGCCAACGTCCTGACTTTC | CASSQDHSLGANVLTF
TRBJ2-5 | TRBV5-1 | TRBD2 | few | TGCGCCAGCAACCCCTGGGGAGGGCAAGAGACCCAGTACTTC | CASNPWGGQETQYF
TRBJ2-1 | TRBV3-1 | NA | many | TGTGCCAGCAGCCAAGGACTAGTTAACAATGAGCAGTTCTTC | CASSQGLVNNEQFF